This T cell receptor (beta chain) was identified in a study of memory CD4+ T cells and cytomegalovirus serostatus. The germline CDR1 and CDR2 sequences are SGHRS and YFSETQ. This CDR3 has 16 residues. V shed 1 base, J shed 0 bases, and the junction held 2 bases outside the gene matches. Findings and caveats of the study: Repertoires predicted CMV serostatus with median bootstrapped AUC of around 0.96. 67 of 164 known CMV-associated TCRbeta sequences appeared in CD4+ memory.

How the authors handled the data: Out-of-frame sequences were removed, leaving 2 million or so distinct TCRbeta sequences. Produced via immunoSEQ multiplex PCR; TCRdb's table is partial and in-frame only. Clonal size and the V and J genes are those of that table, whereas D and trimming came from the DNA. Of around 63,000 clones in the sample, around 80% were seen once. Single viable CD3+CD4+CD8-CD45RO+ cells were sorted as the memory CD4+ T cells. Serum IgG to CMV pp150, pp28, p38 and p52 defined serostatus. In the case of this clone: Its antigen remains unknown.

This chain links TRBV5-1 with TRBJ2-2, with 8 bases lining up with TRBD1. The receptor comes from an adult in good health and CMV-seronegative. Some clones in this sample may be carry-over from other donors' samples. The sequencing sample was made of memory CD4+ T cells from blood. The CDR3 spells CASSLQTGANTGELFF. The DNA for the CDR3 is TGCGCCAGCAGCTTGCAGACAGGGGCGAACACCGGGGAGCTGTTTTTT.